Detailed here is one T cell receptor (beta chain). Its target is unknown. The V gene lost 7 bases and the J gene lost 5 bases, with 12 bases spanning the gap. The CDR3 loop spans 14 amino acids. Germline V lookup: CDR1 ENHRY, CDR2 SYGVKD. The sample is drawn from a study of post-analysis software for immune sequencing data. Study observations and caveats: TRBV5-6, TRBV5-1 and TRBV20-1 were among roughly five TRBV segments more frequent in patients than controls. Comparison with controls showed significantly lower normalized Chao1 diversity in multiple sclerosis patients.

Researchers reported that TCR beta cDNA libraries carried unique molecular identifiers. Using its own MiXCR run on the PCR reads, TCRdb lists one record per CDR3 protein. The table shows roughly 800,000 distinct CDR3 sequences, with roughly 58% occurring only once. The source of this sequence is a girl between 10 and 17 years old with multiple sclerosis. This sequence joins TRBV10-3 and TRBJ1-6; possible D gene TRBD1, 5 bases. The sample comprised blood. CDR3 DNA sequence: TGTGCCATCAATTCGGACACCGATAATTCACCCCTCCACTTT. It codes for CAINSDTDNSPLHF.